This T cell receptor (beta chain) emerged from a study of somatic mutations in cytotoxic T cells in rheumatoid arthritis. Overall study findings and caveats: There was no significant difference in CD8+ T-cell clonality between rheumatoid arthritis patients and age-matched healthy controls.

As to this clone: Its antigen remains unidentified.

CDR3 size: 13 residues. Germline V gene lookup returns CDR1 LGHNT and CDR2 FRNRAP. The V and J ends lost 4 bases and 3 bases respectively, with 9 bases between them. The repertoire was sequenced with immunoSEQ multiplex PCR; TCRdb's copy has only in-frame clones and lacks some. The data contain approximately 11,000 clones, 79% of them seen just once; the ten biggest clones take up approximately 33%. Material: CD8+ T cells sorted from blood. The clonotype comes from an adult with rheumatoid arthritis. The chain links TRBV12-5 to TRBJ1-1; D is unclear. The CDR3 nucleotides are TGTGCTAGTGGTTCCGACATTTACACTGAAGCTTTCTTT. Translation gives CASGSDIYTEAFF.